The 24 T cell receptor beta chains reported below all come from one sample, sequenced in a study of molecular identifiers for immune sequencing clone quantification. TCRdb ran MiXCR on the PCR reads and lists one entry per CDR3 protein. The profile covers roughly 320,000 distinct CDR3 sequences, with 24% appearing a single time and 0.65% to 0.75% taken by the ten largest. Sequences were obtained from naive CD8+ T cells from blood, with Jurkat cell RNA spiked in. Subset specified: FACS-sorted CD8+CD4-CCR7+CD45RA+ naive T cells. These receptors were collected from a human donor in good health. Some libraries in this study had Jurkat cell RNA spiked in.

This clonotype was counted at least ten times. The rearrangement joins TRBV3-1 to TRBJ1-1; D may be TRBD1 (6 bases). The CDR3 loop spans 16 amino acids. Trimming cost V 0 bases and J 5 bases, with 16 bases left between them. CDR1 LGHDT and CDR2 YNNKEL come from the germline V gene (reference sequence). CDR3 DNA sequence: TGTGCCAGCAGCCAAGATGGGATGGGGGGCCGGACTGAAGCTTTCTTT. Encoded protein: CASSQDGMGGRTEAFF.

This clonotype has only a few counts. V usage is TRBV12-3 or TRBV12-4 and J usage is TRBJ2-3; D is possibly TRBD1 (5 bases). V was shortened by 0 bases and J by 4 bases, with 17 bases between the two germline ends. The CDR3 is 17 amino acids. As DNA, the CDR3 is TGTGCCAGCAGTTTAGCGCTGGGCCAGGGCGGCGCAGATACGCAGTATTTT. Its translation: CASSLALGQGGADTQYF.

This clonotype has a count of ten or more. The rearrangement uses TRBV29-1 and TRBJ1-5; 7 bases fit TRBD1. Germline V gene sequence: CDR1 SQVTM, CDR2 ANQGSEA. The V and J ends lost 0 bases and 9 bases, in that order; junction bases with no gene match: 2. The CDR3 length is 12 residues. The CDR3 DNA reads TGCAGCGTTGAAGATCAGGGGGGGCCCCAGCATTTT. Residues: CSVEDQGGPQHF.

The gene calls are TRBV6-2 or TRBV6-3 and TRBJ2-3; 10 nucleotides match TRBD2. CDR1 is MNHEY and CDR2 is SVGEGT in the germline V gene. CDR3 length: 16 amino acids. The V and J ends lost 6 bases and 2 bases, in that order; junction bases with no gene match: 8. The CDR3 region has the DNA TGTGCCAGCAGACCTCTAGCGGGGGCGCACACAGATACGCAGTATTTT. This translates into CASRPLAGAHTDTQYF.

The chain recombines TRBV15 with TRBJ1-5; no clear D. The ends were cut back, 3 bases at V and 4 bases at J, with 4 bases in the middle. CDR1 LNHNV and CDR2 YYDKDF come from the germline V gene (reference sequence). The CDR3 totals 12 residues. The CDR3 coding sequence is TGTGCCACCAGCAGCAGGAATCAGCCCCAGCATTTT. It encodes CATSSRNQPQHF.

Of note for this clonotype: A read error may produce the germline difference seen at one junction end. J is TRBJ1-4 and V is TRBV28; D uncertain. Germline CDR1 and CDR2: MDHEN and SYDVKM. This CDR3 spans 15 amino acids. The CDR3 sequence is CASSFLFGEDEELFF. The CDR3 DNA follows: TGTGCCAGCAGTTTTTTATTTGGGGAGGATGAAGAACTGTTTTTT.

This clonotype showed up many times. The V call is TRBV6-2 or TRBV6-3, the J call TRBJ2-7; a weak D match, TRBD1 (6 bases). The germline gives CDR1 MNHEY, CDR2 SVGEGT. V lost 8 bases to trimming and J lost 7 bases, with 18 bases between them. This CDR3 region has 13 residues. The CDR3 DNA sequence: TGTGCCAGCCGGGACAATTCGGCTTCAGAGCAGTACTTC. It yields the protein CASRDNSASEQYF.

Worth noting for this clonotype: This clone may be a read error of a much larger clone one base away. The chain combines TRBV20-1 with TRBJ2-1; TRBD2 matches at 8 bases. In germline, CDR1 is DFQATT, CDR2 SNEGSKA (reference sequence). The CDR3 runs 15 residues. V lost 2 bases to trimming and J lost 9 bases; unmatched junction nucleotides: 12. Here the CDR3 reads CSARFRPAGAGEQFF. In DNA form, the CDR3 reads TGCAGTGCTAGATTTCGACCAGCGGGAGCGGGTGAGCAGTTCTTC.

This chain joins TRBV27 and TRBJ2-2; possibly TRBD1 for D (6 bases). Germline-derived CDR1 and CDR2 are MNHEY and SMNVEV (reference sequence). The CDR3 extends over 15 amino acids. V shed 7 bases and J shed 5 bases, with 17 bases lying between them. CDR3 loop: CASKAYRELTGELFF. Written as DNA, the CDR3 is TGTGCCAGCAAAGCCTACAGGGAACTTACCGGGGAGCTGTTTTTT.

The chain uses TRBV7-9 and TRBJ2-2, with TRBD1 as a possible D gene (5 bases). Germline V CDR1 and CDR2: SEHNR, FQNEAQ (reference sequence). This CDR3 has 16 residues. With 4 bases removed from V and 6 bases from J, the gap between germline ends came to 18 bases. CDR3 in amino acids: CASSSHEGVAAGELFF. The CDR3, as DNA: TGTGCCAGCAGCTCCCACGAAGGGGTCGCAGCCGGGGAGCTGTTTTTT.

This clonotype was observed many times. J is TRBJ2-5 and V is TRBV12-3 or TRBV12-4, with a weak D call TRBD1 (6 bases). This CDR3 spans 15 amino acids. Trimming left V 5 bases short and J 4 bases short, with 17 bases between. The CDR3 DNA reads as TGTGCCAGCAGTCCCGATAGTCAGGGGCGAGAGACCCAGTACTTC. As protein: CASSPDSQGRETQYF.

In its sample, this clonotype was seen a few times. V and J are TRBV7-9 and TRBJ2-2; D is unclear. CDR3 length: 14 amino acids. CDR1 is SEHNR and CDR2 is FQNEAQ in the germline V gene (reference sequence). V was clipped by 3 bases and J by 2 bases, with 7 bases between them. Written as DNA, the CDR3 is TGTGCCAGCAGCTTTTCAAGAAACACCGGGGAGCTGTTTTTT. Amino acids: CASSFSRNTGELFF.

A few counts support this clonotype. V gene TRBV20-1 combines with J gene TRBJ1-6; 9 bases line up with TRBD1. V shed 3 bases and J 6 bases; nucleotides not matched to a gene: 6. Germline V gene lookup returns CDR1 DFQATT and CDR2 SNEGSKA (reference sequence). The CDR3 contains 15 residues. The chain's CDR3 is CSARDGTGLNSPLHF. The CDR3 nucleotides read TGCAGTGCTAGGGACGGGACAGGGCTTAATTCACCCCTCCACTTT.

The sample holds a few counts of this clonotype. The chain has TRBV20-1 and TRBJ2-7, with D tentatively TRBD1 (6 bases). The CDR3 is 15 amino acids. Trimming pared 4 bases from V and 4 bases from J, leaving 20 bases between. Germline assignment: CDR1 DFQATT and CDR2 SNEGSKA (reference sequence). CDR3 nucleotide sequence: TGCAGTGCTACGCTAATCGGGACACACCTGTACGAGCAGTACTTC. It specifies CSATLIGTHLYEQYF.

This chain connects TRBV29-1 to TRBJ2-7, with D possibly TRBD1 on 6 matching bases. Trimming removed 1 base at V and 3 bases at J, with 10 bases between. Germline-derived CDR1 and CDR2 are SQVTM and ANQGSEA. The CDR3 covers 13 residues. The CDR3 region has the DNA TGCAGCGTTGAAGGGGGACACAACTACGAGCAGTACTTC. The encoded protein is CSVEGGHNYEQYF.

The CDR3 nucleotides are TGTGCCAGCAGTTGGGGAAGAACTAAGGAGCAGTACTTC. Its protein product is CASSWGRTKEQYF. The chain recombines TRBV28 with TRBJ2-7, with no clear D. The V end was cut by 4 bases, the J end by 7 bases, with 14 bases between. The CDR3 spans 13 residues. Germline lookup yields CDR1 MDHEN and CDR2 SYDVKM.

This clonotype has a handful of counts. The chain links TRBV28 to TRBJ2-7; TRBD2 agrees at 9 bases. The CDR3 extends over 15 amino acids. Trimming cost V 5 bases and J 3 bases; bases outside gene matches: 8. Per germline, CDR1 MDHEN and CDR2 SYDVKM. The DNA of the CDR3 is TGTGCCAGCAGTCTCTACGGGACTAGCTTCTACGAGCAGTACTTC. This translates into CASSLYGTSFYEQYF.

Comments on this clonotype: One junction end disagrees with the germline gene, perhaps due to a read error. The chain has TRBV5-1 and TRBJ2-2; D is possibly TRBD1 or TRBD2 (6 bases each). The CDR3 sequence is 14 residues long. Germline CDR1 is SGHRS and CDR2 is YFSETQ. The CDR3, as DNA: TGCGCCAGCAGACAGGGAATGAACACCGGGGGGCTGTTTTTT. It yields the protein CASRQGMNTGGLFF.

A remark on this clonotype: This CDR3 fails to terminate in the conserved phenylalanine or tryptophan, so it likely reflects a read error. The chain carries TRBV10-3 and TRBJ2-5; D uncertain. The V end was cut by 2 bases, the J end by 3 bases, with 7 bases between. The CDR3 is 13 residues long. Germline-derived CDR1 and CDR2 are ENHRY and SYGVKD. CDR3: CAISEIWEETQYL. The CDR3 bases are TGTGCCATCAGTGAGATCTGGGAAGAGACCCAGTACCTC.

This chain joins TRBV5-5 and TRBJ2-5; TRBD2 aligns across 7 bases. The CDR3 length is 15 residues. Germline-derived CDR1 and CDR2 are SGHKS and YYEKEE (reference sequence). V was clipped by 0 bases and J by 5 bases; unmatched bases: 7. Here the CDR3 DNA reads TGTGCCAGCAGCTTGGTTCGGGGGGAATATGAGACCCAGTACTTC. Encoded protein: CASSLVRGEYETQYF. Complete variable domain (other parts from reference TRBV5-5 and TRBJ2-5): DAGVTQSPTHLIKTRGQQVTLRCSPISGHKSVSWYQQVLGQGPQFIFQYYEKEERGRGNFPDRFSARQFPNYSSELNVNALLLGDSALYLCASSLVRGEYETQYFGPGTRLLVL.

The chain is built from TRBV13 and TRBJ2-7, with D perhaps matching TRBD1 (5 bases). V dropped 5 bases and J dropped 6 bases, with 14 bases sitting between them. There are 13 residues in the CDR3. Germline CDR1 and CDR2: PRHDT and FYEKMQ (reference sequence). CDR3: CASSPRVPAEQYF. The CDR3 DNA reads as TGTGCCAGCAGCCCCAGGGTACCCGCCGAGCAGTACTTC.

The gene calls are TRBV30 and TRBJ1-2; no clear D gene. Trimming left V 4 bases short and J 7 bases short, with 19 bases between. The germline CDR1 and CDR2 sequences are GTSNPN and SVGIG (reference sequence). This CDR3 is 14 amino acids long. The DNA of the CDR3 is TGTGCCTGGATGCAGCCGGTGAAAAAAGGTGGCTACACCTTC. This encodes CAWMQPVKKGGYTF.

J is TRBJ2-7 and V is TRBV4-1, with a possible D match to TRBD1 (6 bases). The CDR3 is 14 residues long. CDR1 is MGHRA and CDR2 is YSYEKL in the germline V gene. V lost 2 bases to trimming and J lost 7 bases, with 15 bases between them. The CDR3 reads CASSQISPQGEQYF. The CDR3 DNA reads as TGCGCCAGCAGCCAAATTAGTCCGCAGGGGGAGCAGTACTTC.

This clonotype has ten or more counts. The chain has TRBV9 and TRBJ1-5; 8 nucleotides line up with TRBD1. CDR1 SGDLS and CDR2 YYNGEE come from the germline V gene. J was trimmed by 7 bases and V by 4 bases; bases with no gene match: 7. The CDR3 spans 14 residues. The CDR3 bases are TGTGCCAGCAGCACAGGACAGGGAAAACAGCCCCAGCATTTT. Translation gives CASSTGQGKQPQHF. The full variable domain, its missing parts supplied by reference TRBV9 and TRBJ1-5, is DSGVTQTPKHLITATGQRVTLRCSPRSGDLSVYWYQQSLDQGLQFLIQYYNGEERAKGNILERFSAQQFPDLHSELNLSSLELGDSALYFCASSTGQGKQPQHFGDGTRLSIL.